Sequencing of this T cell receptor beta chain was carried out in a study of early T cells in non-severe SARS-CoV-2 infection listed by TCRdb under 2021. Concerning the study at large: TCR sequencing used bulk RNA from unsorted whole blood, so alpha and beta chains could not be paired. General study outcomes and caveats: VDJdb matching was skewed toward anti-spike CD8 responses, so virus-specific expansions were likely underestimated and private and CD4 specificities were missed.

This was a case-control study nested in a cohort of healthcare workers in London, UK, who had nasopharyngeal swab PCR tests and blood samples taken every week. Healthcare workers were recruited during the week of the UK lockdown, between 23 and 31 March 2020, and followed weekly for up to 16 weeks. Library preparation used 5' RACE. Data came from a NextSeq 500. In the TCR library protocol, unique molecular identifiers were attached to individual cDNA molecules to correct for PCR bias and sequencing error. Sequencing covered both TCR alpha and beta chains, and within each sample the abundances of alpha and beta sequences were tightly co-correlated. In the paper's pipeline: Decombinator V4 was used to perform V gene, J gene and CDR3 annotation of TCR sequences. Expanded TCRs were defined as changing significantly between any two time points under a Poisson model with p below 0.0001. TCR abundances were normalised to the total number of TCRs sequenced in each sample and reported as counts per million. TRAV1-2 paired with TRAJ12, TRAJ20 or TRAJ33 defined MAIT TCRs, while TRAV10 paired with TRAJ18 defined iNKT TCRs. A search of VDJdb, accessed on 1 November 2021, was run for TCRs annotated to CMV, EBV and SARS-CoV-2, with TCRs annotated for multiple antigens excluded. The public reads were quality trimmed at Q25 with fastp and then assembled into clones with MiXCR by TCRdb, keeping productive beta chains. Rows matching on CDR3 protein sequence are summarized as one entry with the most common DNA and genes. The V and J calls were determined by TCRdb, not by the authors. The sample table holds 55,000 to 65,000 distinct CDR3 sequences, of which about 8.9% were seen once. The ten top clones hold 15% to 20% of the sample.

Comment on this clonotype: Its antigen is not yet known. No much larger clonotype is one base removed from it; base qualities were not supplied.

V is cut back by 0 bases and J by 4 bases, with 2 bases in the junction unmatched. The germline V gene sets CDR1 to MNHEY and CDR2 to SVGAGI. From the cysteine through the phenylalanine, the CDR3 covers 14 amino acids. Only CDR3 DNA is held: 42 bases, read in frame from base 1. In this chain, TRBV6-5 is recombined with TRBJ1-2, with 7 central nucleotides matching TRBD1. Input material: whole blood. This clonotype was sampled from an adult who was a healthcare worker with PCR-confirmed SARS-CoV-2 infection or an uninfected control (not recorded which). Here the CDR3 is given as CASSYSSGGYGYTF. Read as DNA, the sequence is TGTGCCAGCAGTTACTCGTCAGGGGGCTATGGCTACACCTTC.